The subject of this entry is one T cell receptor beta chain. Its antigen is not yet known. Base quality data are lacking; no much larger clone is found one base away. The data are from a study of T cell responses to AZD1222 COVID-19 vaccine (dated by TCRdb to about 2021). In terms of the full investigation: AZD1222 recipients given second doses at about 4 weeks or at about 12 weeks were pooled, since spike-specific TCR depth and breadth were not found to differ between the two schedules. TCR sequencing covered roughly 230 trial participants: some 210 given two doses of AZD1222 and approximately 26 given two doses of MenACWY control vaccine. Trial participants were enrolled by age into 18-55, 56-69 and 70-plus year subgroups, with roughly 150, 30 and 60 TCR-sequenced participants respectively. General conclusions and limits of the study: Most participants were white British and females outnumbered males, and the authors suggested that clonal diversity may have been underestimated. Because no day 14 peak-response samples were available, the repertoires could be characterized only after the peak T cell response. Nearly half of unique spike-specific TCRs reportedly recognized epitopes outside regions mutated in the B.1.351 and B.1.1.7 variants. After two AZD1222 doses, both the breadth and the depth of spike-specific TCRs were significantly higher than at day 0 and than in MenACWY recipients. The 56-69-year group was small, and its depth increase did not reach significance, likely because of low power. Vaccine-associated CD4 TCRs spanned the whole spike protein, with dominant responses in regions 160-218 and 743-854. Only five or six AZD1222 recipients were SARS-CoV-2 seropositive at baseline, limiting conclusions about previously exposed vaccinees.

The CDR3 regions of human TCRbeta chains were analyzed by immunosequencing. In the paper's pipeline: Repertoire TCRs were matched against a reference library of SARS-CoV-2-specific TCRs generated with the MIRA antigen-specificity platform. Breadth meant the fraction of unique TCRs that were SARS-CoV-2-associated, whereas depth meant the fraction of total T cells that were SARS-CoV-2-associated. Using the MIRA data, every spike-specific TCR was mapped to the spike region that the TCR reacted to and assigned to either a CD4 or a CD8 class. Log10-transformed breadth and depth values were compared by one-way ANOVA with Sidak's multiple comparisons tests. The source is immuneACCESS, and TCRdb retained only in-frame sequences with V and J called. Part of the clones is not carried over; for the studies checked, unresolved V genes explain less than half of this, and the remainder is unexplained. V, J and clone size were drawn from that table, and D and trimming were deduced from the DNA. The sample table records 100,000 to 150,000 clones; roughly 90% of these occur just once. The biggest ten clones account for about 1.6% of the sample.

This sample's time point label indicates: baseline before first vaccination. Vaccinee samples were obtained from the UK trials COV001 and COV002, which included a single-blind randomized controlled phase 2/3 trial of AZD1222 (ChAdOx1 nCoV-19) in healthy adults. For TCRbeta chain sequencing, PBMC samples were collected from trial participants at day 0 and at day 28 after the second dose. The source material was peripheral blood, sampled on day 0 of AZD1222 vaccination. This receptor was obtained from an adult in good health.

The CDR3 is CASSVSERNEQFF. The base sequence is TGTGCCAGCAGTGTATCCGAAAGGAATGAGCAGTTCTTC. The sequence is built from TRBV6-4 and TRBJ2-1; confidence is insufficient to name the D gene. V sheds 4 bases and J sheds 7 bases, leaving 11 bases between their ends. As encoded in the germline V gene, CDR1 is MRHNA while CDR2 is SNTAGT. Taken from cysteine to phenylalanine, the CDR3 has 13 residues. Solely the CDR3 DNA is kept, with 39 bases framed from the first base.